The 10 T cell receptor beta chains presented below share a single source sample, sequenced in a study of blood T cell repertoires in COVID-19. Profiled with immunoSEQ multiplex PCR; TCRdb holds only in-frame clones, not every one. The sample includes about 320,000 clones, over 75% of them seen just once. Sequenced sample: PBMCs or T cells enriched from blood (not recorded which). All receptors come from a man in his thirties or forties who had recovered from COVID-19.

The rearrangement links TRBV5-1 to TRBJ2-2; tentatively, D is TRBD1 (5 bases). The V gene's germline CDR1 is SGHRS and CDR2 YFSETQ. The V gene lost 4 bases and the J gene lost 5 bases, with 12 bases spanning the gap. The CDR3 spans 14 residues. The CDR3, as DNA: TGCGCCAGCAGCCCCGCGACAGATACCGGGGAGCTGTTTTTT. It encodes CASSPATDTGELFF.

The V call is TRBV6-6, the J call TRBJ2-3; 7 bases map to TRBD2. After removal of 0 bases from V and 1 base from J, the junction contained 4 bases not matched to a gene. The V gene's germline CDR1 is MNHNY and CDR2 SVGAGI (reference sequence). The CDR3 loop spans 16 amino acids. CDR3 DNA: TGTGCCAGCAGTTACTCAAGGGCGGGGGGCACAGATACGCAGTATTTT. The encoded protein is CASSYSRAGGTDTQYF.

This clone was counted between two and nine times. The genes are TRBV29-1 and TRBJ1-1; D is perhaps TRBD1 (5 bases). CDR1 is SQVTM and CDR2 is ANQGSEA in the germline V gene. The ends were cut back, 4 bases at V and 1 base at J, with 10 bases in the middle. The length of the CDR3 is 13 residues. CDR3 nucleotides: TGCAGCGTTGCTCAGGGTGCGAACACTGAAGCTTTCTTT. This codes for CSVAQGANTEAFF.

The chain combines TRBV10-3 with TRBJ2-5, with 8 bases identical to TRBD1. The J segment lost 5 bases and the V segment lost 0 bases, leaving 8 bases of the junction unmatched. Germline loops: CDR1 ENHRY, CDR2 SYGVKD. The CDR3 is 16 amino acids. The CDR3 nucleotides read TGTGCCATCAGTGAGTCGTGGCAGGGGGCGAAGGAGACCCAGTACTTC. Amino acids: CAISESWQGAKETQYF.

A note on this clone: Other nucleotide sequences in the sample specify the same CDR3. The chain is built from TRBV5-1 and TRBJ1-6, with 11 nucleotides matching TRBD1. V was clipped by 1 base and J by 8 bases; unmatched bases: 5. Germline lookup yields CDR1 SGHRS and CDR2 YFSETQ. This CDR3 is built from 16 residues. As DNA, the CDR3 is TGCGCCAGCAGCTTGAACCCGGGACAGGGGGATTCACCCCTCCACTTT. Its translation is CASSLNPGQGDSPLHF.

This clone was seen once. V gene TRBV19 combines with J gene TRBJ1-4, with 10 nucleotides matching TRBD1. The CDR3 sequence is 12 residues long. Unmatched junction bases numbered 3, after V lost 10 bases and J lost 7 bases. The germline CDR1 and CDR2 sequences are LNHDA and SQIVND (reference sequence). CDR3 in amino acids: CATRTGGEKLFF. In nucleotides, the CDR3 is TGTGCCACCCGGACAGGGGGTGAAAAACTGTTTTTT.

This chain uses TRBV11-2 with TRBJ1-5; D might be TRBD1 (6 bases). The CDR3 is 15 amino acids. Germline assignment: CDR1 SGHAT and CDR2 FQNNGV. The ends were cut back, 2 bases at V and 5 bases at J, with 13 bases in the middle. The CDR3 loop reads CASSLSQGQDQPQHF. The CDR3 DNA reads as TGTGCCAGCAGCTTAAGCCAGGGGCAAGATCAGCCCCAGCATTTT.

This rearrangement joins TRBV14 to TRBJ1-2; D may be TRBD1 (5 bases). This CDR3 comprises 15 residues. Germline V gives CDR1 SGHDN, CDR2 FVKESK. V was trimmed by 0 bases and J by 3 bases, leaving 11 bases between them. Here the CDR3 reads CASSQDSQGYYGYTF. The CDR3, as DNA: TGTGCCAGCAGCCAAGATAGTCAGGGATACTATGGCTACACCTTC.

This clone has a single count. The chain is built from TRBV5-1 and TRBJ1-6, with 9 positions matching TRBD1. Germline V gene sequence: CDR1 SGHRS, CDR2 YFSETQ. CDR3 length: 15 amino acids. The V segment lost 4 bases and the J segment 7 bases; nucleotides outside the gene matches: 6. The CDR3 DNA reads as TGCGCCAGCAGCGCGGGGACAGGGCGCAATTCACCCCTCCACTTT. It is translated as CASSAGTGRNSPLHF.

A remark on this clone: The germline gene is not matched at one end of the junction; a read error may be the cause. The V call is TRBV24-1, the J call TRBJ1-2; the D is unclear. This CDR3 has 13 residues. CDR1 is KGHDR, CDR2 SFDVKD, per germline. The CDR3 sequence: CATSVAESYGCTF. The CDR3 DNA is TGTGCCACCAGTGTTGCGGAGAGCTATGGCTGCACCTTC.